Listed below are T cell receptor beta chains from one sample, sequenced in a study of blood T cell repertoires in COVID-19. Assay: immunoSEQ multiplex PCR; the TCRdb copy retains only in-frame clones and omits some. The table includes 81,000 or so clones, around 85% detected once. The specimen was peripheral blood. The source is a woman in her 70s with active or convalescent COVID-19. CDR3s include the opening cysteine and the closing phenylalanine or tryptophan. The order of the fields is J gene, D gene, V gene, CDR3 protein, CDR3 DNA. D genes are given only for firm matches.

TRBJ2-2 TRBD2 TRBV4-2 CASSQTGTSGGTGELFF TGTGCCAGCAGCCAAACCGGGACTAGCGGGGGCACCGGGGAGCTGTTTTTT
TRBJ1-1 TRBD1 TRBV5-1 CASSARGLNTEAFF TGCGCCAGCAGCGCCAGGGGGTTGAACACTGAAGCTTTCTTT
TRBJ1-1 - TRBV6-2/TRBV6-3 CASSYSSGGTEAFF TGTGCCAGCAGTTACTCTTCAGGAGGCACTGAAGCTTTCTTT
TRBJ1-6 - TRBV3-1/TRBV3-2 CASSPATGNSPLHF TGTGCCAGCAGCCCTGCTACAGGGAATTCACCCCTCCACTTT
TRBJ1-6 TRBD1 TRBV28 CASRPWGTGGKYNSPLHF TGTGCCAGCAGACCTTGGGGGACAGGGGGGAAATATAATTCACCCCTCCACTTT
TRBJ1-2 TRBD1 TRBV3-1/TRBV3-2 CASSHAGQGSGYTF TGTGCCAGCAGCCATGCCGGACAGGGGTCTGGCTACACCTTC
TRBJ1-1 - TRBV19 CASSITGRTEAFF TGTGCCAGTAGTATTACTGGTCGTACTGAAGCTTTCTTT
TRBJ2-3 - TRBV2 CASTSDRSTDTQYF TGTGCCAGCACCTCCGACAGGAGCACAGATACGCAGTATTTT
TRBJ2-1 TRBD1 TRBV10-1 CASSRGQGINEQFF TGCGCCAGCAGCCGGGGACAGGGTATCAATGAGCAGTTCTTC
TRBJ1-4 TRBD1 TRBV19 CASNSRTGPREKLFF TGTGCCAGTAACTCCCGGACAGGGCCAAGGGAAAAACTGTTTTTT